This T cell receptor beta chain was sequenced in a study of OX40 agonist ivuxolimab in advanced cancers. Study summary: Past anti-PD-1, anti-PD-L1 or anti-CTLA-4 therapy was accepted, and around 40% had received some. General observations from the study: Among the nonresponders, some also had low normalized T-cell clonal expansion. Antigens targeted by the expanded peripheral T cells were not determined.

V lost 1 base to trimming and J lost 4 bases, with 5 bases between them. The CDR3 covers 13 residues. Germline V gene sequence: CDR1 SGHTA, CDR2 FQGTGA. Profiling relied on immunoSEQ multiplex PCR, and the TCRdb table lists in-frame clones only, not all of them. The sample consists of 57,000 or so clones, roughly 84% of them appearing once. A word on this clone: Its specificity is unknown.

The receptor was isolated from an adult with an advanced solid tumor such as melanoma, head and neck, liver or kidney cancer. The rearrangement uses TRBV7-3 and TRBJ1-3; D is undetermined. The sequences come from CD4+ or CD8+ T cells sorted from blood, collected in a trial of the OX40 agonist ivuxolimab. CDR3 coding DNA: TGTGCCAGCAGCTTAAACCCGGGAAACACCATATATTTT. Amino acids: CASSLNPGNTIYF. Based on the CDR3 plus reference TRBV7-3 and TRBJ1-3, the full variable domain is GAGVSQTPSNKVTEKGKYVELRCDPISGHTALYWYRQSLGQGPEFLIYFQGTGAADDSGLPNDRFFAVRPEGSVSTLKIQRTERGDSAVYLCASSLNPGNTIYFGEGSWLTVV.